The next 2 T cell receptor beta chains were all read from a single sample in a study of blood T cell repertoires in COVID-19. Profiled with immunoSEQ multiplex PCR; TCRdb holds only in-frame clones, not every one. The table shows around 76,000 clones, with roughly 84% occurring only once. Sequenced material: peripheral blood. Receptor source: a man aged 25 to 40 with COVID-19, enrolled during active disease.

The gene calls are TRBV5-6 and TRBJ2-2; D is unclear. The germline CDR1 and CDR2 sequences are SGHDT and YYEEEE. The CDR3 extends over 12 amino acids. The germline V and J ends were trimmed by 0 bases and 8 bases, with 5 bases remaining between them. CDR3 sequence: CASSLGVGELFF. CDR3 nucleotides: TGTGCCAGCAGCTTGGGAGTTGGGGAGCTGTTTTTT. The variable domain in full, with the rest retrieved from reference TRBV5-6 and TRBJ2-2, is DAGVTQSPTHLIKTRGQQVTLRCSPKSGHDTVSWYQQALGQGPQFIFQYYEEEERQRGNFPDRFSGHQFPNYSSELNVNALLLGDSALYLCASSLGVGELFFGEGSRLTVL.

This chain uses TRBV9 with TRBJ1-2; D perhaps matches TRBD1 (5 bases). Between the trimmed V and J ends, which lost 4 bases and 6 bases, there was a span of 13 bases. CDR3 length: 13 residues. Germline V gene sequence: CDR1 SGDLS, CDR2 YYNGEE. The CDR3: CASSHSGGDGYTF. In nucleotides, the CDR3 is TGTGCCAGCAGCCACTCGGGGGGGGATGGCTACACCTTC.